What follows describes a single T cell receptor (beta chain). There are a few counts of this clonotype. Its antigen is unknown. An end of the junction does not agree with germline; a read error may underlie this. The data originate from a study of tumor and adjacent non-tumor tissue in lung cancer (dated by TCRdb to 2016 to 2018). Background on the whole study: The cohort included about a dozen adenocarcinoma, a couple of squamous cell carcinoma and 1 small cell lung cancer patients. Using bulk TCRbeta repertoires from some 14 lung cancer patients, the study set lung tumor tissue side by side with matched distant non-tumor lung tissue. In total, sequencing yielded 125,075,908 productive TCRbeta reads, which works out to an average of around 4.2 million reads per sample. For each patient, one tumor sample and one normal lung sample were taken, giving under 35 paired specimens that underwent TCRbeta CDR3 sequencing. Ages among the approximately 15 patients ranged from about 31 to 85 years, there were 10 or so men and 5 women, and disease was at TNM stage I to III.

Libraries were made using multiplex PCR. The sample was run on an Illumina HiSeq 2500. TCRbeta libraries were built by three rounds of nested PCR using primers (Table S4), following protocols modified from ARM-PCR. PCR products of 200-500 bp were gel-excised and purified with the QIAquick gel extraction kit before sequencing. Processing in the source paper ran as follows. Trimmomatic was used to clean the reads, FLASH was used to merge the reads into complete CDR3 sequences, and MiTCR was used to assign the reads to V(D)J germline segments. Clonal diversity was computed as the inverse Simpson's index with VDJtools. In-frame sequences without a premature stop codon were defined as productive reads. Using fastp trimming at Q25 and MiXCR clonotype assembly, TCRdb reanalyzed the public sequencing data and kept in-frame beta chains. Rows with one shared CDR3 protein collapse into an entry with the most common genes and DNA. It is TCRdb's table, rather than the study itself, that gives the V and J calls and clone size. For this sample the table gives approximately 53,000 distinct CDR3 sequences, of which around three quarters were detected only once. The ten largest clones take up about 23% of the sample.

Study-wide conclusions, independent of this receptor: The cohort had only 15 patients, and the authors noted that larger samples and more detailed clinical data are needed. Because peripheral blood was not sequenced, the blood TCRbeta repertoires of the lung cancer patients in the study went unexamined. The sequencing platform is not named in the methods, and unique molecular identifiers are not mentioned. TCR diversity was significantly higher in younger patients, and higher tumor TCR diversity was associated with shorter overall and disease-free survival. Tumor tissue showed significantly greater TCR diversity (inverse Simpson) than normal lung tissue (about 410 vs 180, P = 0.0075, Mann-Whitney U test). A significantly larger cumulative share of the repertoire was made up by the top 100 clones in normal lung than in tumor tissue.

There are 11 amino acids in the CDR3, from cysteine to phenylalanine inclusive. Of the read, only the CDR3 DNA is kept; its 33 bases are in frame from base 1. CDR1 and CDR2 are drawn from the germline V gene: SQVTM, ANQGSEA. Bulk unsorted tissue served as the source for RNA extraction, and RNA quality was assessed using a NanoDrop ND-1000 and an Agilent 2100. The normal lung samples consisted of distant non-tumor tissue collected more than 3 cm from the tumor edge. The donors were newly diagnosed lung cancer patients admitted for thoracic surgery in China from August to November 2014 who had not received prior chemotherapy. Patients who had received previous radiotherapy or chemotherapy, or who had another concurrent cancer, were excluded from the study. Pieces of surgical tissue measuring roughly 1-2.1 cm3 were kept in RNAlater solution and held at -80 degrees C until needed.

This clonotype was obtained from a woman aged 60-70 years with non-small cell lung cancer. The V and J segments used are TRBV29-1 and TRBJ2-5; the D gene is unclear. Material: distant non-tumor lung tissue. The CDR3 loop reads CSLEKGETQYF. The DNA sequence is given as TGTAGCCTTGAAAAGGGCGAGACCCAGTACTTC.